The 2 T cell receptor beta chains below come from one sample, sequenced in a study of identical twins. TCRdb independently ran MiXCR on the 5' RACE reads; one entry per CDR3 protein. This sample carries 690,000 or so distinct CDR3 sequences, roughly 8% of them seen once, and the ten largest clones take 0.85% to 1%. These data also featured in a second study, about yellow fever vaccine responses in identical twins.

The material sequenced was PBMCs. The receptors originated from a woman aged 18-29 years in good health.

The V gene is TRBV28, the J gene TRBJ2-7, with D maybe TRBD1 (6 bases). The germline V gene encodes CDR1 MDHEN and CDR2 SYDVKM. CDR3 size: 15 residues. Deletions cut 6 bases from V and 2 bases from J, with 17 bases between. The CDR3 nucleotides read TGTGCCAGCAGAAAAGGGGGTACAGGGACCTACGAGCAGTACTTC. Translating gives CASRKGGTGTYEQYF.

This clonotype was observed at least ten times. The gene calls are TRBV2 and TRBJ2-5; no clear D. Germline loops: CDR1 SNHLY, CDR2 FYNNEI. CDR3 size: 12 residues. Trimming pared 0 bases from V and 4 bases from J, leaving 3 bases between. The CDR3 loop reads CASSEAGETQYF. In DNA, the CDR3 is TGTGCCAGCAGTGAAGCGGGAGAGACCCAGTACTTC. The full variable domain, rest sourced from reference TRBV2 and TRBJ2-5, is EPEVTQTPSHQVTQMGQEVILRCVPISNHLYFYWYRQILGQKVEFLVSFYNNEISEKSEIFDDQFSVERPDGSNFTLKIRSTKLEDSAMYFCASSEAGETQYFGPGTRLLVL.